Each of the 9 T cell receptor beta chains below was sequenced from the same sample in a study of shared clonotypes between healthy human individuals. Repertoires were generated with immunoSEQ multiplex PCR, while TCRdb's copy carries only in-frame clones and drops some. This table holds under 1,100,000 clones, 78% found once. Sequences were obtained from memory CD4+ T cells from PBMCs. This sample's subset: CD45RA-negative fraction. These receptors all stem from a man in his late teens or twenties in good health. Some clones in this sample may be carry-over from other donors' samples.

This clone was found once. The rearrangement uses TRBV6-5 and TRBJ1-3; TRBD1 is a possible D gene (6 bases). Germline V lookup: CDR1 MNHEY, CDR2 SVGAGI. The CDR3 covers 13 residues. V was cut by 5 bases and J by 2 bases, with 7 bases left in between. CDR3 in amino acids: CASSQGTGNTIYF. CDR3 sequence (DNA): TGTGCCAGCAGTCAGGGGACTGGAAACACCATATATTTT.

The chain is built from TRBV5-4 and TRBJ2-5, with TRBD2 identical over 12 bases. V shed 4 bases and J 2 bases; nucleotides not matched to a gene: 9. CDR3 length: 17 residues. Germline lookup yields CDR1 SGHNT and CDR2 YYREEE (reference sequence). The chain's CDR3 is CASSTDNLAGGQETQYF. DNA of the CDR3: TGTGCCAGCAGCACCGACAACCTAGCGGGAGGGCAAGAGACCCAGTACTTC.

The rearrangement uses TRBV7-9 and TRBJ2-4; 10 nucleotides match TRBD1. The CDR3 contains 14 residues. V was pared by 3 bases and J by 6 bases, with 2 bases of the junction left unmatched. Germline loops: CDR1 SEHNR, CDR2 FQNEAQ (reference sequence). CDR3 in amino acids: CASSFWDRGNIQYF. The CDR3 DNA reads as TGTGCCAGCAGCTTCTGGGACAGGGGAAACATTCAGTACTTC.

The chain combines TRBV6-6 with TRBJ2-7; D unclear. Germline V lookup: CDR1 MNHNY, CDR2 SVGAGI (reference sequence). V was shortened by 3 bases and J by 2 bases, with 8 bases between the two germline ends. The CDR3 covers 13 residues. Here the CDR3 DNA reads TGTGCCAGCAGTTATAGCTCTCCCTACGAGCAGTACTTC. Protein: CASSYSSPYEQYF.

V and J are TRBV11-2 and TRBJ1-2; D gene ambiguous. CDR3 length: 13 residues. Per the germline V gene, CDR1 is SGHAT and CDR2 is FQNNGV. The V and J ends lost 7 bases and 6 bases respectively, with 15 bases between them. In nucleotides, the CDR3 is TGTGCCAGCACCACCTGGGGTATGAATGGCTACACCTTC. Translation gives CASTTWGMNGYTF.

The chain carries TRBV10-3 and TRBJ2-1; TRBD2 agrees at 13 bases. V lost 3 bases, J lost 15 bases, and 11 bases stayed unmatched. This CDR3 region has 15 residues. CDR1 and CDR2 (germline): ENHRY, SYGVKD. The CDR3 DNA sequence: TGTGCCATCAGTGATACCGGGACTAGCGGGACCAAGGGGTTCTTC. This translates into CAISDTGTSGTKGFF.

The table lists this clone with a few counts. The V and J genes are TRBV4-2 and TRBJ2-2; 7 bases fit TRBD1. The CDR3 length is 15 residues. V shed 0 bases and J 8 bases; nucleotides not matched to a gene: 6. Germline-derived CDR1 and CDR2 are LGHNA and YNFKEQ. DNA of the CDR3: TGTGCCAGCAGCCAAGATGACAGGGCCTCGGGGGAGCTGTTTTTT. Protein sequence: CASSQDDRASGELFF.

Worth noting for this clone: Other DNA sequences from this sample encode an identical CDR3 as well. The J gene is TRBJ1-3, the V gene TRBV30; D is ambiguous. Germline V gene sequence: CDR1 GTSNPN, CDR2 SVGIG (reference sequence). Trimming pared 2 bases from V and 0 bases from J, leaving 5 bases between. This CDR3 is built from 13 residues. The chain's CDR3 is CAWSQSSGNTIYF. DNA of the CDR3: TGTGCCTGGAGTCAAAGCTCTGGAAACACCATATATTTT.

The genes are TRBV18 and TRBJ2-5; 7 bases fit TRBD2. CDR1 KGHSH and CDR2 LQKENI come from the germline V gene. This CDR3 spans 13 amino acids. With V trimmed by 3 bases and J by 5 bases, 3 bases remained unmatched. CDR3 in DNA: TGTGCCAGCTCACCCGGGAGGTTTGAGACCCAGTACTTC. This sequence encodes CASSPGRFETQYF.